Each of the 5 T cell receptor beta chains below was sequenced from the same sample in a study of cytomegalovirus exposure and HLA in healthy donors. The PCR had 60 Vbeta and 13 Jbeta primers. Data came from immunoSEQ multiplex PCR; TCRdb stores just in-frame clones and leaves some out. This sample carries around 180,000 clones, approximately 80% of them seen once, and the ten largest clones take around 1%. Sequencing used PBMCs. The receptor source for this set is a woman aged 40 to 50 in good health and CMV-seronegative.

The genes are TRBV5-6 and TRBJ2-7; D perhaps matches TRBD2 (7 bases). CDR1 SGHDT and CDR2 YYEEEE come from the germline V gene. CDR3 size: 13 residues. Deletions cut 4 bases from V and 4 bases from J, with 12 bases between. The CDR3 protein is CASSPGGGYEQYV. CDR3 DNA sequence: TGTGCCAGCAGCCCGGGGGGCGGTTACGAGCAGTACGTC.

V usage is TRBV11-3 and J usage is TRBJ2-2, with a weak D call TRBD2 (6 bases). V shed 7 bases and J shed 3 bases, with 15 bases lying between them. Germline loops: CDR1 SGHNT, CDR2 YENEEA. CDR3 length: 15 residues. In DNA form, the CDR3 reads TGTGCCAGCATGTTCCGCCGCGGGGACACCGGGGAGCTGTTTTTT. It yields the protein CASMFRRGDTGELFF.

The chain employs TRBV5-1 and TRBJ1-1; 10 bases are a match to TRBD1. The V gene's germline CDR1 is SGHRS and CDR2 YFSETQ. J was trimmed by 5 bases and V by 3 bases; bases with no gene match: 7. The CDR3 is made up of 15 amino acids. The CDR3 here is CASSSPDRGRTEAFF. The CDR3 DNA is TGCGCCAGCAGCTCTCCCGACAGGGGGCGTACTGAAGCTTTCTTT. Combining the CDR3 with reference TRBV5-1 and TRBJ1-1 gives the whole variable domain KAGVTQTPRYLIKTRGQQVTLSCSPISGHRSVSWYQQTPGQGLQFLFEYFSETQRNKGNFPGRFSGRQFSNSRSEMNVSTLELGDSALYLCASSSPDRGRTEAFFGQGTRLTVV.

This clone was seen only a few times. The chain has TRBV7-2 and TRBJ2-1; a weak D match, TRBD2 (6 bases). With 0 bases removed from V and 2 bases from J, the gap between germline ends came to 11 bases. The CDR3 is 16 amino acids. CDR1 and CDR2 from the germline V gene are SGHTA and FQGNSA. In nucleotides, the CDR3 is TGTGCCAGCAGCTTAGCGGCTAGCGCCACCTACAATGAGCAGTTCTTC. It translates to CASSLAASATYNEQFF.

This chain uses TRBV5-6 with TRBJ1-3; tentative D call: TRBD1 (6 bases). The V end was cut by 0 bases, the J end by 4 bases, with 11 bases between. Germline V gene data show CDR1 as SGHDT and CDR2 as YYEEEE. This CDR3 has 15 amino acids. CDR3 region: CASSLVGAGGNTIYF. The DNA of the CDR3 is TGTGCCAGCAGCTTGGTGGGGGCAGGAGGAAACACCATATATTTT. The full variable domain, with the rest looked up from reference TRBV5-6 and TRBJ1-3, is DAGVTQSPTHLIKTRGQQVTLRCSPKSGHDTVSWYQQALGQGPQFIFQYYEEEERQRGNFPDRFSGHQFPNYSSELNVNALLLGDSALYLCASSLVGAGGNTIYFGEGSWLTVV.